Below are 22 T cell receptor beta chains sequenced from a single sample in a study of regulatory T cells in long-lasting Graves disease. The time point is: newly diagnosed GD, antithyroid drugs for less than 3 months. Following extraction of RNA from PBMCs, that RNA was used to make the TCR library. The TCR beta library used iRepertoire HTBI primers with Arm-PCR amplification of CDR3. One entry per CDR3 protein, called by TCRdb with MiXCR from the multiplex PCR reads. The sample shows 200,000 to 250,000 distinct CDR3 sequences, 20% to 25% of them seen only once. The sequences come from peripheral blood mononuclear cells (PBMCs), collected at new diagnosis, from a patient treated with antithyroid drugs. The receptors come from a female donor with Graves disease.

This clonotype appeared many times. Only one base separates this from a far larger clonotype, so it likely reflects a read error. The chain uses TRBV7-8 and TRBJ2-1, with D perhaps being TRBD1 or TRBD2 (5 bases each). Trimming pared 0 bases from V and 10 bases from J, leaving 16 bases between. Germline V gene data show CDR1 as SGHVS and CDR2 as FQNEAQ. This CDR3 has 15 residues. DNA for the CDR3: TGTGCCAGCAGCTTAGCCGGGACGGCTTACTACGAGCAGTTCTTC. It specifies CASSLAGTAYYEQFF.

This clonotype was detected a few times. The chain has TRBV10-2 and TRBJ1-2, with a tentative D call TRBD1 (6 bases). The CDR3 covers 15 residues. Trimming cost V 0 bases and J 2 bases, with 10 bases left between them. CDR1 is WSHSY and CDR2 is SAAADI in the germline V gene. The chain's CDR3 is CASSESTGKNYGYTF. DNA for the CDR3: TGCGCCAGCAGTGAGTCGACAGGAAAAAACTATGGCTACACCTTC.

This clonotype was found many times. This chain links TRBV24-1 with TRBJ2-5; tentative D call: TRBD2 (6 bases). Germline V gene data show CDR1 as KGHDR and CDR2 as SFDVKD. The CDR3 contains 16 residues. The germline V and J ends were trimmed by 2 bases and 2 bases, with 14 bases remaining between them. The chain's CDR3 is CATSDSIRDSQETQYF. CDR3 nucleotides: TGTGCCACCAGTGATTCGATCCGGGACTCACAAGAGACCCAGTACTTC.

This clonotype was found many times. V is TRBV7-2 and J is TRBJ2-1; D not certain. The V and J ends lost 7 bases and 4 bases respectively, with 14 bases between them. This CDR3 comprises 14 residues. Germline V lookup: CDR1 SGHTA, CDR2 FQGNSA. The CDR3 coding sequence is TGTGCCAGCACAGCCGAGCCCGGTTACAATGAGCAGTTCTTC. Its translation: CASTAEPGYNEQFF.

There are a few counts of this clonotype. The V gene is TRBV20-1, the J gene TRBJ1-2; a weak D match, TRBD1 (5 bases). Germline loops: CDR1 DFQATT, CDR2 SNEGSKA (reference sequence). The CDR3 spans 14 residues. Trimming shortened V by 0 bases and J by 2 bases, and 10 bases separated the two germline ends. CDR3 sequence reads: CSARDFWGNYGYTF. CDR3 sequence (DNA): TGCAGTGCTAGAGATTTTTGGGGGAACTATGGCTACACCTTC.

The V gene is TRBV6-2 or TRBV6-3, the J gene TRBJ2-7; maybe TRBD2 (5 bases). Deletions cut 0 bases from V and 0 bases from J, with 12 bases between. This CDR3 has 16 amino acids. From germline, CDR1 is MNHEY and CDR2 SVGEGT. The CDR3 DNA follows: TGTGCCAGCAGTTACTCGAAACGGGGAACCTCCTACGAGCAGTACTTC. It encodes CASSYSKRGTSYEQYF.

Comments on this clonotype: Given a much more abundant clone one base away, this may be a read error. V is TRBV7-8 and J is TRBJ1-4; the match to TRBD1 covers 8 bases. Germline CDR1 SGHVS, CDR2 FQNEAQ. The CDR3 runs to 13 residues. The CDR3 DNA follows: TGTGTCAGCAAAAGGACAGGGAATGAAAAACTGTTTTTT. Translation gives CVSKRTGNEKLFF.

The chain recombines TRBV7-2 with TRBJ1-2; a possible D gene is TRBD1 (5 bases). The V and J ends lost 1 base and 4 bases respectively, with 10 bases between them. Per germline, CDR1 SGHTA and CDR2 FQGNSA. There are 14 residues in the CDR3. The CDR3 spells CASSLDSGGYGYTF. CDR3 coding DNA: TGTGCCAGCAGCTTAGATTCGGGGGGCTATGGCTACACCTTC.

This clonotype has just a few counts. The chain is built from TRBV19 and TRBJ1-1; D not certain. Germline loops: CDR1 LNHDA, CDR2 SQIVND (reference sequence). The CDR3 length is 13 residues. Between the trimmed V and J ends, which lost 4 bases and 5 bases, there was a span of 11 bases. This CDR3 reads CASSSREGTEAFF. The CDR3 DNA reads as TGTGCCAGTAGTAGCCGGGAGGGAACTGAAGCTTTCTTT.

This clonotype was found a few times. V is TRBV20-1 and J is TRBJ2-4; a possible D gene is TRBD1 (6 bases). Between the trimmed V and J ends, which lost 5 bases and 3 bases, there was a span of 17 bases. Germline V CDR1 and CDR2: DFQATT, SNEGSKA (reference sequence). The CDR3 spans 15 residues. The CDR3 spells CSAQRGHGFKNIQYF. CDR3 bases: TGCAGTGCTCAACGGGGACATGGATTCAAAAACATTCAGTACTTC.

There are many counts of this clonotype. The chain employs TRBV3-1 and TRBJ1-1; D gene ambiguous. The germline V gene has CDR1 LGHDT and CDR2 YNNKEL (reference sequence). The CDR3 is 14 residues long. The V gene lost 1 base and the J gene lost 0 bases, with 6 bases spanning the gap. CDR3 loop: CASSQGGLNTEAFF. For the CDR3, the DNA is TGTGCCAGCAGCCAAGGGGGATTGAACACTGAAGCTTTCTTT.

There are many counts of this clonotype. J is TRBJ1-3 and V is TRBV28, with a tentative D call TRBD1 (5 bases). CDR3 size: 15 residues. Germline-derived CDR1 and CDR2 are MDHEN and SYDVKM. V was pared by 7 bases and J by 4 bases, with 17 bases between. The CDR3 reads CASTPRGLGGNTIYF. CDR3 coding DNA: TGTGCCAGCACCCCCCGGGGCCTGGGGGGAAACACCATATATTTT.

This clonotype was picked up many times. The gene calls are TRBV7-2 and TRBJ2-5; weak D call: TRBD1 (5 bases). Germline lookup yields CDR1 SGHTA and CDR2 FQGNSA. The CDR3 consists of 15 residues. The V end lost 3 bases, the J end lost 4 bases, and 15 bases lay between the germline ends. The chain's CDR3 is CASSLGHTGRETQYF. In DNA form, the CDR3 reads TGTGCCAGCAGCTTGGGCCATACAGGCCGAGAGACCCAGTACTTC.

This chain joins TRBV12-3 or TRBV12-4 and TRBJ1-5; D is ambiguous. With 4 bases removed from V and 1 base from J, the gap between germline ends came to 8 bases. CDR3 length equals 14 residues. Written as DNA, the CDR3 is TGTGCCAGCAGTTCCAAATTAAGCAATCAGCCCCAGCATTTT. It translates to CASSSKLSNQPQHF.

At least ten counts were recorded for this clonotype. The rearrangement uses TRBV6-1 and TRBJ1-6; D is unclear. The CDR3 is 14 amino acids. Germline V gene data show CDR1 as MNHNS and CDR2 as SASEGT. Trimming pared 6 bases from V and 11 bases from J, leaving 17 bases between. In DNA form, the CDR3 reads TGTGCCAGCAGCGACCACCCGCAATCAACACCCCTCCACTTT. Protein product: CASSDHPQSTPLHF.

About this clonotype: Since a much larger clone is just one base distant, this may be a read error. The chain couples TRBV6-9 to TRBJ1-1; the D gene is possibly TRBD1 (5 bases). The CDR3 runs to 16 residues. Germline CDR1 is MNHGY and CDR2 is SVAAGI. CDR3: CASSYMGVGLNTEALF. CDR3 sequence (DNA): TGTGCCAGCAGTTACATGGGGGTAGGATTGAACACTGAAGCTCTCTTT.

Turning to this clonotype: Possible read error: a much larger clone is one base away. The chain combines TRBV10-3 with TRBJ2-1, with 8 bases aligning to TRBD1. CDR1 is ENHRY, CDR2 SYGVKD, per germline. The CDR3 loop spans 13 amino acids. J gave up 6 bases and V 9 bases, and 7 bases lay outside the gene matches. The CDR3 reads CAIQGAGSNEQFF. The CDR3 DNA reads TGTGCCATTCAGGGGGCAGGAAGCAATGAGCAGTTCTTC.

In this sample, this clonotype turned up once. This rearrangement joins TRBV20-1 to TRBJ2-5; 11 bases fit TRBD2. The ends lost 0 bases at V and 4 bases at J; junction bases unmatched: 10. This CDR3 region has 17 residues. Germline values: CDR1 DFQATT, CDR2 SNEGSKA (reference sequence). Here the CDR3 DNA reads TGCAGTGCTAGAGATCAATTAGCGGGAGGGCCGGGAGAGACCCAGTACTTC. It codes for CSARDQLAGGPGETQYF.

V gene TRBV15 combines with J gene TRBJ1-2; a weak D match, TRBD1 (5 bases). This CDR3 has 12 amino acids. Germline V gene sequence: CDR1 LNHNV, CDR2 YYDKDF (reference sequence). V was cut by 4 bases and J by 10 bases, with 13 bases left in between. DNA for the CDR3: TGTGCCACCAGCAAGGGGCCGTCGGACTACACCTTC. Translating gives CATSKGPSDYTF.

The chain carries TRBV5-1 and TRBJ2-5; tentatively, D is TRBD1 or TRBD2 (5 bases each). The CDR3 is made up of 14 amino acids. V lost 2 bases and J lost 0, with 8 bases in between. Germline V lookup: CDR1 SGHRS, CDR2 YFSETQ. The CDR3 region is CASSLWGYQETQYF. The CDR3 region has the DNA TGCGCCAGCAGCTTATGGGGGTACCAAGAGACCCAGTACTTC.

This clonotype was seen many times. The chain employs TRBV7-9 and TRBJ2-7; D call uncertain. The germline V gene encodes CDR1 SEHNR and CDR2 FQNEAQ (reference sequence). The V end was cut by 4 bases, the J end by 2 bases, with 15 bases between. This CDR3 is built from 15 residues. CDR3 DNA sequence: TGTGCCAGCAGCTCAGACACCTCTCTCGCCTACGAGCAGTACTTC. Encoded protein: CASSSDTSLAYEQYF.

This clonotype was seen ten or more times. V gene TRBV11-2 combines with J gene TRBJ1-1; D is undetermined. The germline gives CDR1 SGHAT, CDR2 FQNNGV. The CDR3 runs 13 residues. The V end was cut by 1 base, the J end by 14 bases, with 17 bases between. The CDR3 protein is CASSLVGRRECFF. CDR3 nucleotides: TGTGCCAGCAGCTTAGTAGGCAGGAGGGAATGCTTCTTT.